These 5 T cell receptor beta chains were sequenced from one sample in a study of vaccination effects on CD4 cells after COVID-19. The data were produced by immunoSEQ multiplex PCR, yet TCRdb's version contains in-frame clones alone and is incomplete. The table records around 33,000 clones, over 55% of them present only once. Sequencing followed a ViraFEST assay step that expanded antigen-specific CD4+ T cells with viral peptide pools. Scientists isolated CD4+ T cells after a roughly 10-day culture period ended. The cohort was immunized with two doses of either the BNT162b2 or mRNA-1273 vaccine. Their specific antigens are unknown. This sample comprised CD4+ T cells from PBMCs cultured with SARS-CoV-2 spike peptides, obtained after COVID-19 vaccination. All receptors derive from a human donor who received a COVID-19 vaccine.

This clone was found once. The V call is TRBV6-4, the J call TRBJ1-1, with 9 bases fitting TRBD1. V was pared by 5 bases and J by 8 bases, with 6 bases of the junction left unmatched. The CDR3 contains 13 residues. Germline V gene lookup returns CDR1 MRHNA and CDR2 SNTAGT. The DNA for the CDR3 is TGTGCCAGCAGTATCAGGACAGGGGAGGAAGCTTTCTTT. Translating it yields CASSIRTGEEAFF.

The gene calls are TRBV25-1 and TRBJ2-7, with TRBD1 matching 7 bases. The CDR3 length is 12 residues. CDR1 is MGHDK, CDR2 SYGVNS, per germline. J lost 3 bases, V lost 6 bases, and 2 bases had no gene match. CDR3 protein: CASRQGNYEQYF. CDR3 sequence (DNA): TGTGCCAGCAGACAGGGGAACTACGAGCAGTACTTC.

V and J are TRBV19 and TRBJ2-1, with TRBD2 matching 11 bases. Germline CDR1 reads LNHDA; CDR2 reads SQIVND (reference sequence). There are 18 residues in the CDR3. V was clipped by 3 bases and J by 6 bases; unmatched bases: 13. The CDR3 protein is CASSIGLAGGPILNEQFF. CDR3 bases: TGTGCCAGTAGTATCGGGCTAGCGGGAGGCCCTATCCTCAATGAGCAGTTCTTC.

The chain employs TRBV12-3 or TRBV12-4 and TRBJ1-1, with D tentatively TRBD1 (6 bases). The CDR3 runs 12 residues. V was cut by 7 bases and J by 11 bases, with 17 bases left in between. CDR3 residues: CASTDEGEGAFF. For the CDR3, the DNA is TGTGCCAGCACCGACGAGGGGGAGGGGGCTTTCTTT.

This chain links TRBV6-5 with TRBJ2-7; 10 bases agree with TRBD1. Trimming cost V 2 bases and J 5 bases; bases outside gene matches: 6. This CDR3 comprises 15 residues. Germline values: CDR1 MNHEY, CDR2 SVGAGI. The CDR3 coding sequence is TGTGCCAGCAGTTACAAGGGACAGGGGATGAACGAGCAGTACTTC. Its protein product is CASSYKGQGMNEQYF.